The text below deals with one T cell receptor beta chain. This clone appeared once. Its antigen is unknown. It has no much larger one-base neighbor in the sample; base qualities were not kept. Each collaborating institution followed its own protocols to collect whole blood in K2EDTA tubes. For TCRbeta analysis, collaborators shipped samples in one of three forms: frozen whole blood, isolated PBMCs, or DNA extracted from either of those sample types. TCRbeta CDR3 regions were amplified from genomic DNA using the immunoSEQ Assay, a bias-controlled multiplex PCR. The authors' pipeline ran thus. Within the assay, amplification of reference gene primers was used to estimate how many nucleated cells each sample contained. Sequence reads were collapsed and filtered to measure the absolute abundance of every unique TCRbeta CDR3 rearrangement. Productive Simpson clonality was computed per sample as the square root of Simpson's diversity index over productive rearrangements. TCRdb re-hosts the immuneACCESS table, in-frame sequences only. Its copies lack some clones; in the studies checked, an unresolved V gene accounts for under half of them, and the cause for the rest is not known. V, J and clone size are those of that table, while D and trimming were read from the DNA. Here the sample has 25,000 to 35,000 clones; about three quarters occur a single time. Roughly 21% of the sample rests with the top ten.

These data are taken from a study of blood T cell repertoires in COVID-19 (TCRdb year 2020). Background on the whole study: Samples from collaborators originated in the United States, Italy and Spain and spanned both the acute and convalescent phases of COVID-19. The prospective study material was composed of cDNA or gDNA derived from T cells, B-cell-depleted T cells, or PBMCs. Subjects who had been exposed to COVID-19, were actively infected with it, or had recovered from it provided the deeply sampled blood TCRbeta repertoires that made up the dataset. The repertoires were made available in a free public database intended to serve as a resource for research on the immune response to SARS-CoV-2. The samples were drawn from the first 160 participants of the ongoing ImmuneRACE study and from 1,254 subjects provided by 6 global collaborators. The sample metadata nearly always contained a de-identified subject ID, COVID-19 status, age in years and sex. Where HLA class I and class II types were available, the types were taken from metadata supplied by the sample provider, not from assay-based typing.

V loses 5 bases of germline sequence and J loses 2 bases, and the interval between the two ends is 9 bases. Spanning cysteine to phenylalanine, the CDR3 consists of 13 amino acids. Just CDR3 DNA is preserved here, 39 bases in frame from base 1. The CDR1 and CDR2 encoded by the germline V gene are ENHRY and SYGVKD. The paper's findings and limits, for the study overall: Clinical and demographic metadata were provided uncurated, with the amount varying by source and participant.

The receptor was isolated from a boy between 2 and 10 years old with active or convalescent COVID-19. The sequencing input was peripheral blood. The chain is assembled from TRBV10-3 and TRBJ1-1; no D gene call is confident. The nucleotide sequence is TGTGCCATCAGTTCGGTCGCCAACACTGAAGCTTTCTTT. It specifies CAISSVANTEAFF.